Below, 9 T cell receptor beta chains from the same sample are listed, as sequenced in a study of blood T cell repertoires in COVID-19 (dated by TCRdb to 2020 to 2022). The library was obtained by the immunoSEQ multiplex PCR assay. Not all clones reach the TCRdb copy of this immuneACCESS table, which keeps in-frame sequences only. Checked studies attribute under half of the gap to unresolved V genes and leave the rest unexplained. In this sample the table shows roughly 260,000 clones, roughly four fifths of which occur a single time. Of the sample, about 4.8% is held by the ten largest clones. Sequenced: peripheral blood. These receptors all come from a woman in her 70s with acute or convalescent COVID-19.

This rearrangement joins TRBV19 to TRBJ1-6, with 9 bases lining up with TRBD1. The germline V gene encodes CDR1 LNHDA and CDR2 SQIVND (reference sequence). V lost 6 bases to trimming and J lost 10 bases; unmatched junction nucleotides: 7. The CDR3 covers 14 residues. CDR3 nucleotides: TGTGCCAGTAGAGGACAGGGGATGGAATCACCCCTCCACTTT. The encoded protein is CASRGQGMESPLHF.

The rearrangement links TRBV7-9 to TRBJ1-4, with TRBD1 matching 11 bases. The CDR3 runs to 15 residues. Unmatched junction bases numbered 7, after V lost 5 bases and J lost 8 bases. Germline assignment: CDR1 SEHNR and CDR2 FQNEAQ (reference sequence). The CDR3 DNA sequence: TGTGCCAGCAGCGTCTACCGGGACAGGGGGGAAAAACTGTTTTTT. Amino acid sequence: CASSVYRDRGEKLFF.

V is TRBV28 and J is TRBJ1-1; TRBD1 matches 8 bases. The CDR3 has 17 amino acids. Germline loops: CDR1 MDHEN, CDR2 SYDVKM. Trimming cost V 2 bases and J 0 bases; bases outside gene matches: 8. The CDR3 is CASSLVGRGPMNTEAFF. The DNA for the CDR3 is TGTGCCAGCAGTTTAGTTGGCAGGGGGCCCATGAACACTGAAGCTTTCTTT.

This chain joins TRBV4-2 and TRBJ2-7; TRBD1 matches 10 bases. The germline V gene has CDR1 LGHNA and CDR2 YNFKEQ. J lost 5 bases, V lost 0 bases, and 1 base had no gene match. The CDR3 has 14 residues. The CDR3 DNA sequence: TGTGCCAGCAGCCAAGACGGGACAGGGGACGAGCAGTACTTC. Translated: CASSQDGTGDEQYF.

This clone has just a few counts. The rearrangement links TRBV23-1 to TRBJ2-5; 11 nucleotides match TRBD1. TRBV23-1 is filed as an ORF, its function uncertain. There are 16 residues in the CDR3. Unmatched junction bases numbered 11, after V lost 6 bases and J lost 5 bases. The CDR3 spells CASSNRDRGCGETQYF. CDR3 sequence (DNA): TGCGCCAGCAGCAACCGGGACAGGGGGTGCGGCGAGACCCAGTACTTC.

This clone has just one count. The chain combines TRBV11-2 with TRBJ1-3; D remains unclear. This CDR3 spans 14 amino acids. From germline, CDR1 is SGHAT and CDR2 FQNNGV. Trimming stripped 5 bases from V and 1 base from J, with 9 bases between. The CDR3 is CASSLLFSGNTIYF. DNA of the CDR3: TGTGCCAGCAGCCTTCTCTTTTCTGGAAACACCATATATTTT.

This chain links TRBV19 with TRBJ1-5, with TRBD1 matching over 8 bases. This CDR3 comprises 14 residues. The germline gives CDR1 LNHDA, CDR2 SQIVND (reference sequence). The V gene end was trimmed by 6 bases and the J gene end by 4 bases; junction bases not matched to a gene: 5. In nucleotides, the CDR3 is TGTGCCAGTAGGACAGGGGTTATAAATCAGCCCCAGCATTTT. As protein: CASRTGVINQPQHF.

The chain combines TRBV28 with TRBJ1-6, with D perhaps TRBD1 (5 bases). Germline V gene data show CDR1 as MDHEN and CDR2 as SYDVKM. Trimming removed 7 bases at V and 5 bases at J, with 21 bases between. The CDR3 covers 17 residues. DNA of the CDR3: TGTGCCAGCACCAGACTCCTGACAGCATCTGATAATTCACCCCTCCACTTT. Translating it yields CASTRLLTASDNSPLHF.

The chain has TRBV5-6 and TRBJ1-4; 8 bases match TRBD1. V shed 5 bases, J shed 4 bases, and the junction held 10 bases outside the gene matches. This CDR3 region has 16 residues. Germline CDR1 reads SGHDT; CDR2 reads YYEEEE. CDR3 residues: CASSSDRGLGNEKLFF. The CDR3 bases are TGTGCCAGCAGTTCTGACAGGGGCTTGGGTAATGAAAAACTGTTTTTT.